This TCR beta chain was obtained from a study of CD8+ T cells in alopecia areata. Study-wide context: Severity scoring for treated patients was based on the percentage of affected scalp area.

With respect to this clone: The target antigen is unknown.

TCR sequencing used cDNA made by reverse transcription of extracted RNA. Measured with immunoSEQ multiplex PCR; TCRdb has only the in-frame clones, and not every one. The table includes 90,000 to 100,000 clones, roughly 64% detected once. Overall study findings and caveats: Significant decreases in scalp clonality and expanded CD8+ clones followed tofacitinib treatment.

The CDR3 totals 16 residues. The germline CDR1 and CDR2 sequences are SEHNR and FQNEAQ (reference sequence). Losses at the gene ends were 5 bases for V and 4 bases for J; bases not matched to a gene: 13. Treatment given: oral pan-JAK inhibitor, 5-10 mg twice daily. The specimen comprised CD8+ T cells sorted from blood, sampled at week 4, from a patient treated with tofacitinib. This TCR came from a human donor with alopecia areata. The rearrangement uses TRBV7-9 and TRBJ1-2; TRBD1 matches at 7 bases. The CDR3 here is CASSPPGQRLIYGYTF. The CDR3 nucleotides read TGTGCCAGCAGCCCACCGGGACAGAGACTCATCTATGGCTACACCTTC.